A selection of T cell receptor beta chains follows, all from one sample in a study of CD8 T cells in ankylosing spondylitis. MiXCR was run by TCRdb on the 5' RACE reads, yielding one entry per CDR3 protein. The data contain about 340,000 distinct CDR3 sequences, approximately 22% of them seen just once; the ten biggest clones take up less than 15%. Sequencing input: blood, either unsorted or a sorted T cell fraction (not recorded which). All receptors derive from a male donor with ankylosing spondylitis or in good health (not recorded which). Each CDR3 is given with its conserved first and last residue. The D gene is left open where the match is weak. The size entry is marked missing in some rows and otherwise reads once, few, many or a size class.

TRBJ2-7 | NA | 13 | TRBV20-1 | few | TGCAGTGCTAGAGATATTAGGGGCGTCGAGCAGTACTTC | CSARDIRGVEQYF
TRBJ2-1 | TRBD2 | 15 | TRBV7-9 | few | TGTGCCAGCCGGCCAGGGACTAGCGGGGGACGTGAGCAGTTCTTC | CASRPGTSGGREQFF
TRBJ2-1 | NA | 15 | TRBV6-2/TRBV6-3 | few | TGTGCCAGCAGGGAAGGGTCAGGATTATACAATGAGCAGTTCTTC | CASREGSGLYNEQFF
TRBJ2-5 | NA | 15 | TRBV5-5 | NA | TGTGCCAGCAGAACGTCGAGCAGGCCCCGGGAGACCCAGTACTTC | CASRTSSRPRETQYF
TRBJ1-6 | NA | 13 | TRBV10-2 | few | TGCGCCAGCAGTGAGATGGGTGGGTCACCCCTCCACTTT | CASSEMGGSPLHF
TRBJ2-5 | TRBD1 | 15 | TRBV20-1 | many | TGCAGTGCTAGAGGCGGGACAGGGGACCCCAGGGCCCAGTACTTC | CSARGGTGDPRAQYF
TRBJ2-1 | TRBD1 | 17 | TRBV12-3/TRBV12-4 | NA | TGTGCCAGCAGTTCCCCCGGGACAGGGGAGGGGGGCAATGAGCAGTTCTTC | CASSSPGTGEGGNEQFF
TRBJ1-1 | TRBD1 | 13 | TRBV29-1 | few | TGCAGCGTAGTAGGGACAGTGAACACTGAAGCTTTCTTT | CSVVGTVNTEAFF
TRBJ2-5 | TRBD2 | 13 | TRBV20-1 | few | TGCAGTGTAGCGGGGAACACTCAAGAGACCCAGTACTTC | CSVAGNTQETQYF
TRBJ2-1 | NA | 12 | TRBV12-3/TRBV12-4 | NA | TGTGCCAGCAGTTTCTTTGACAATGAGCAGTTCTTC | CASSFFDNEQFF
TRBJ1-2 | NA | 14 | TRBV7-9 | NA | TGTGCCAGCAGCTTGGGGGCGGACGATCGAGGCTACACCTTC | CASSLGADDRGYTF
TRBJ2-1 | NA | 16 | TRBV12-3/TRBV12-4 | NA | TGTGCCAGCAGTTCCGGGTTAGCGGCTACCTACAATGAGCAGTTCTTC | CASSSGLAATYNEQFF
TRBJ2-3 | NA | 12 | TRBV30 | NA | TGTGCCTGGAGGCTAAGGGCAGATACGCAGTATTTT | CAWRLRADTQYF
TRBJ2-7 | NA | 13 | TRBV10-3 | NA | TGTGCCATCAGTGACTCTTTGGTCTACGAGCAGTACTTC | CAISDSLVYEQYF
TRBJ2-5 | TRBD1 | 13 | TRBV29-1 | NA | TGCAGCTTATTGACAGGGGATCGAGAGACCCAGTACTTC | CSLLTGDRETQYF
TRBJ2-7 | TRBD1 | 14 | TRBV28 | NA | TGTGCCAGCAGCCGACGACAGGGACCCTACGAGCAGTACTTC | CASSRRQGPYEQYF
TRBJ2-7 | TRBD1 | 15 | TRBV5-1 | NA | TGCGCCAGCAGCTACTCCGGGACAGGACTCTACGAGCAGTACTTC | CASSYSGTGLYEQYF
TRBJ1-1 | NA | 12 | TRBV29-1 | NA | TGCAGCGCCTTACAGCTGAACACTGAAGCTTTCTTT | CSALQLNTEAFF
TRBJ1-2 | NA | 15 | TRBV9 | few | TGTGCCAGCAGCCCCGGAGGGGAAGGCACCTATGGCTACACCTTC | CASSPGGEGTYGYTF